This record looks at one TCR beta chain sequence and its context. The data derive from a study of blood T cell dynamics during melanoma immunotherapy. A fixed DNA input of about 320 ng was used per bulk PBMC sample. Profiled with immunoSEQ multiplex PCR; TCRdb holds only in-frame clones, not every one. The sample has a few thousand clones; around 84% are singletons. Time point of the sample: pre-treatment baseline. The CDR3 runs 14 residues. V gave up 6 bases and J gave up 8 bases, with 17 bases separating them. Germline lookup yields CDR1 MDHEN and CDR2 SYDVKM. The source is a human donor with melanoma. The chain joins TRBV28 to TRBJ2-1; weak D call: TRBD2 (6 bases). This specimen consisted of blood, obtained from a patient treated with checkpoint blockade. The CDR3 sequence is CASRERAVIHEQFF. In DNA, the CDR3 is TGTGCCAGCAGGGAGCGGGCGGTTATTCATGAGCAGTTCTTC.